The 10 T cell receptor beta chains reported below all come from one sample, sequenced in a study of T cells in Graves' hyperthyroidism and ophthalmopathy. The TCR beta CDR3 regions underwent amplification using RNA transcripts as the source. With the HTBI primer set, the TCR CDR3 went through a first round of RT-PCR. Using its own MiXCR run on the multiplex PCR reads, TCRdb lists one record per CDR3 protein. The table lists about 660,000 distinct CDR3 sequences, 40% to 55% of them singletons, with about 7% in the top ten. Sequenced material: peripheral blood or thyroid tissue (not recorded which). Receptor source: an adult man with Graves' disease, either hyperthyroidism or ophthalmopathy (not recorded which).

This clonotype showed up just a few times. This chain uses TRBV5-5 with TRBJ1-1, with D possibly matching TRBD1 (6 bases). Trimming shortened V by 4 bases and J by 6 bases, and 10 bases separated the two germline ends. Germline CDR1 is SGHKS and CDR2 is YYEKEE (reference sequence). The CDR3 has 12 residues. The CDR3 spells CASSPWTAEAFF. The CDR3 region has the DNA TGTGCCAGCAGCCCTTGGACAGCTGAAGCTTTCTTT.

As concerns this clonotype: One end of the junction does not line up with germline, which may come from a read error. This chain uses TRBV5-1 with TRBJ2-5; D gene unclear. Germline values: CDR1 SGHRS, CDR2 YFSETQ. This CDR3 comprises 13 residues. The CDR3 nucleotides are TGTGCCAGCAGCTTAGAGGAGCGCGAGACCCAGTACTTC. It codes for CASSLEERETQYF.

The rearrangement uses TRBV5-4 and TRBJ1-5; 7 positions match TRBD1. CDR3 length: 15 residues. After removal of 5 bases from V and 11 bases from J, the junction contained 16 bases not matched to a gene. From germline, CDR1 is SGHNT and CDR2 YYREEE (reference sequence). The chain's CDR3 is CASSPTGTVQSAQHF. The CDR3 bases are TGTGCCAGCAGTCCCACGGGGACAGTACAATCAGCCCAGCATTTT.

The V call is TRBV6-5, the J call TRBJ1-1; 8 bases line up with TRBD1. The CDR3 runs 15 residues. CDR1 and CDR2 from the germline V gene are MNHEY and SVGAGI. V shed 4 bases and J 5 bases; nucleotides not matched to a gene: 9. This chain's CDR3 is CASSWGRQGATEAFF. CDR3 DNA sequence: TGTGCCAGCAGTTGGGGGCGTCAGGGGGCAACTGAAGCTTTCTTT.

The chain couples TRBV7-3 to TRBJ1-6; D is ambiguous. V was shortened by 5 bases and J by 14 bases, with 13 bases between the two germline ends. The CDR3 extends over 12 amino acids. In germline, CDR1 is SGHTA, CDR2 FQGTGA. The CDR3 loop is CASSPDVETLHF. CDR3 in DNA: TGTGCCAGCAGCCCGGACGTCGAAACCCTCCACTTT.

CDR3 loop: CASRKNRGTGELFF. The CDR3, as DNA: TGTGCCAGCAGAAAGAACCGAGGAACCGGGGAGCTGTTTTTT. The chain combines TRBV2 with TRBJ2-2; D is ambiguous. Germline CDR1 is SNHLY and CDR2 is FYNNEI. V was clipped by 6 bases and J by 5 bases, with 13 bases between them. This CDR3 is built from 14 residues.

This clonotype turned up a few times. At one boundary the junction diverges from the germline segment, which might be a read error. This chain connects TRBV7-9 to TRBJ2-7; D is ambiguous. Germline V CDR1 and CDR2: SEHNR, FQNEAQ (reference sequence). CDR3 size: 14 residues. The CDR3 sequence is CASSLGRVSYEQYF. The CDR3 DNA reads TGTGCCAGCAGTTTAGGAAGGGTTTCCTACGAGCAGTACTTC.

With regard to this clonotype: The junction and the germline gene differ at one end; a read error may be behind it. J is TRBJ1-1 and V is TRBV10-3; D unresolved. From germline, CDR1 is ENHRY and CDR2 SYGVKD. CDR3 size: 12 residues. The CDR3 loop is CAVSEQWAEAFF. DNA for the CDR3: TGTGCCGTCAGTGAACAGTGGGCTGAAGCTTTCTTT.

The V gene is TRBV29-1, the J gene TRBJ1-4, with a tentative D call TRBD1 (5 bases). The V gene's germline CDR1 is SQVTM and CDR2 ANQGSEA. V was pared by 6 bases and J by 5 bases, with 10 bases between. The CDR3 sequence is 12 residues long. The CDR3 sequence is CSVLRENEKLFF. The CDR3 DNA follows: TGCAGCGTGCTCAGGGAAAATGAAAAACTGTTTTTT.

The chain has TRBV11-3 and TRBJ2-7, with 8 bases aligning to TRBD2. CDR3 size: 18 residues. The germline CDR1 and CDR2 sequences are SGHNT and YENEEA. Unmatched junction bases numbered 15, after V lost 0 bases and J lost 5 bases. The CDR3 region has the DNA TGTGCCAGCAGCTTAGATTTGGCAGCGGGAGAGTCCCGCCACGAGCAGTACTTC. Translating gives CASSLDLAAGESRHEQYF.